This T cell receptor beta chain was found in a study of blood T cell repertoires in COVID-19. The count of this clone is one. TCRdb keeps only in-frame clones here, not all; method: immunoSEQ multiplex PCR. In the table there are roughly 290,000 clones, about 89% of which are singletons. The sequenced sample consisted of PBMCs or T cells enriched from blood (not recorded which). The receptor was isolated from a woman in her forties who had recovered from COVID-19.

The CDR3 nucleotides are TGCGCCAGCAGCTACTTAGACAGGGAGAGGGCCTACGAGCAGTACTTC. Residues: CASSYLDRERAYEQYF. The J gene is TRBJ2-7, the V gene TRBV5-1, with 7 bases that match TRBD1. Germline values: CDR1 SGHRS, CDR2 YFSETQ. The CDR3 covers 16 residues. The ends lost 3 bases at V and 2 bases at J; junction bases unmatched: 11.